This T cell receptor beta chain emerged from a study of cytomegalovirus exposure and HLA in healthy donors. Study-level findings and limits: Fewer than 200 TCR beta chains were listed as cytomegalovirus-associated.

With regard to this clone: Antigen: not known.

The PCR contained 60 Vbeta and 13 Jbeta primers. Profiled with immunoSEQ multiplex PCR; TCRdb holds only in-frame clones, not every one. The sample lists approximately 240,000 clones, around nine tenths occurring once. After removal of 7 bases from V and 1 base from J, the junction contained 6 bases not matched to a gene. CDR1 is SGHRS, CDR2 YFSETQ, per germline. The CDR3 runs to 14 residues. The receptor was derived from a woman in her late teens or twenties in good health and CMV-seronegative. The sequencing input was PBMCs. The genes are TRBV5-1 and TRBJ2-7; 9 bases map to TRBD1. CDR3: CASGTGGDSYEQYF. DNA for the CDR3: TGCGCCAGCGGAACAGGGGGCGATTCCTACGAGCAGTACTTC.